The T cell receptor (beta chain) described here comes from a study of long-term antiretroviral therapy in people with HIV. As concerns this clone: Its specificity is not known.

The CDR3 covers 14 residues. V was clipped by 1 base and J by 4 bases; unmatched bases: 1. Germline CDR1 is SGHTA and CDR2 is FQGNSA. Study-level findings and limits: Diversity measured after ART increased yet remained under transplant donor controls.

Treatment for every participant with HIV took place in the United States. This was the immunoSEQ v3.0 assay at survey level. Sequencing set out to capture roughly 40,000-55,000 T-cell genomes per sample. Sequencing used immunoSEQ multiplex PCR; TCRdb keeps in-frame clones, though not all of them. The sample contains about 28,000 clones, 65% to 85% of which appear only once. Sequenced here: unsorted PBMCs, sampled 0.4 years after starting antiretroviral therapy. This rearrangement joins TRBV7-2 to TRBJ2-3, with 8 nucleotides matching TRBD2. The TCR sequence derives from a man aged 18 to 30 with HIV. CDR3 protein: CASSLELAADTQYF. CDR3 sequence (DNA): TGTGCCAGCAGCTTAGAACTAGCGGCAGATACGCAGTATTTT.